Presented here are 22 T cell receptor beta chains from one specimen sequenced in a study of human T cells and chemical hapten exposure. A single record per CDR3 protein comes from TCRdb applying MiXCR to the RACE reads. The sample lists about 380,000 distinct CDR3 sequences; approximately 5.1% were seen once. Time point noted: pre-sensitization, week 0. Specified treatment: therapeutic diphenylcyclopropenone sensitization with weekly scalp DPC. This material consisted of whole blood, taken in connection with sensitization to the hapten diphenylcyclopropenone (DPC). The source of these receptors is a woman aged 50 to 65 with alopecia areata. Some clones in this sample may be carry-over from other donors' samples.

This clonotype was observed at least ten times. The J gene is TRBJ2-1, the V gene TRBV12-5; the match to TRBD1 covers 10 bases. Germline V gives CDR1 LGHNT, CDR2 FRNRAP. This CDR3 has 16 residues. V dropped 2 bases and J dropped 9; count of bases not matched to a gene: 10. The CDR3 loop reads CASGLWVSGQGSEQFF. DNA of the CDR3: TGTGCTAGTGGTTTGTGGGTCTCGGGACAGGGGAGTGAGCAGTTCTTC.

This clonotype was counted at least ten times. This chain's CDR3 is CASSVTGYPYNEQFF. CDR3 coding DNA: TGTGCCAGCAGCGTAACGGGGTACCCCTACAATGAGCAGTTCTTC. This chain uses TRBV9 with TRBJ2-1; D might be TRBD2 (5 bases). Germline V gene lookup returns CDR1 SGDLS and CDR2 YYNGEE. This CDR3 comprises 15 residues. Trimming pared 1 base from V and 2 bases from J, leaving 10 bases between.

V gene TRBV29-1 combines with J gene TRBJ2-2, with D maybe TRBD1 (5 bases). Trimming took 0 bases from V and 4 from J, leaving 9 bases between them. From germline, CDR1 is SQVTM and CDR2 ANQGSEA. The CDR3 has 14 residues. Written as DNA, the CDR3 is TGCAGCGTTGAAGAAGGGGTAGGCACCGGGGAGCTGTTTTTT. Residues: CSVEEGVGTGELFF.

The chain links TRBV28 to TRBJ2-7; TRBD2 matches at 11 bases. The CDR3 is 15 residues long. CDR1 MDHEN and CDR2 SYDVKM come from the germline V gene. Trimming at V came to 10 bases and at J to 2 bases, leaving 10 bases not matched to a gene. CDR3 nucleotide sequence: TGTGCCACCAGCCGTGGGGGACTAGCGGCCTACGAGCAGTACTTC. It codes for CATSRGGLAAYEQYF.

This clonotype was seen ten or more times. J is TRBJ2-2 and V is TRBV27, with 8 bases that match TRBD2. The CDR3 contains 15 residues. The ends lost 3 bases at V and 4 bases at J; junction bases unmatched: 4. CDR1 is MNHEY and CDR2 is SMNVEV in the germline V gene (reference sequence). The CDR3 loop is CASSFALAGTGELFF. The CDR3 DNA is TGTGCCAGCAGTTTTGCCCTAGCGGGCACCGGGGAGCTGTTTTTT.

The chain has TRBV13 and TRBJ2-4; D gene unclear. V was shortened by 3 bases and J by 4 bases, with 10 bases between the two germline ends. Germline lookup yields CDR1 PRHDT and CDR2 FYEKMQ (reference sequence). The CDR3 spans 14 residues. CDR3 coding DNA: TGTGCCAGCAGCTTGTCGGTCGGAAAAAACATTCAGTACTTC. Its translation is CASSLSVGKNIQYF.

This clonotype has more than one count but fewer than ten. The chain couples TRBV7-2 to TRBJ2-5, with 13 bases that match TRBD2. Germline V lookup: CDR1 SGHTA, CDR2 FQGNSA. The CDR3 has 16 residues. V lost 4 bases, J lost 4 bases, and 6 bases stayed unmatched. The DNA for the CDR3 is TGTGCCAGCAGCTCACTAGCGGGAGGGATCCGAGAGACCCAGTACTTC. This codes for CASSSLAGGIRETQYF.

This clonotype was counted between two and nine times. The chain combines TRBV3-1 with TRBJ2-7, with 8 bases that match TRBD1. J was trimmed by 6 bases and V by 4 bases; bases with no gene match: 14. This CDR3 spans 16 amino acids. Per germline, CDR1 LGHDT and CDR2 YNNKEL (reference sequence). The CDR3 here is CASSPGTGDVGSEQYF. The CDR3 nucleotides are TGTGCCAGCAGCCCGGGGACAGGCGACGTAGGGAGCGAGCAGTACTTC.

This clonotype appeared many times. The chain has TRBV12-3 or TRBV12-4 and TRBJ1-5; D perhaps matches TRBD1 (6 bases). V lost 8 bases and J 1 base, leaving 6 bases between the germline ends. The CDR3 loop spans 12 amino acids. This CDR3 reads CASGQSNQPQHF. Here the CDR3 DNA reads TGTGCCAGCGGACAGAGCAATCAGCCCCAGCATTTT.

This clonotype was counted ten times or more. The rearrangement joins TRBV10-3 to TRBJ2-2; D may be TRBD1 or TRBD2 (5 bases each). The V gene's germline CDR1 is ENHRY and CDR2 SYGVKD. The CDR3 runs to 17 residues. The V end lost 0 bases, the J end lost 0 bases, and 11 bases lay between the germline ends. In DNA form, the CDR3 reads TGTGCCATCAGTGAGTCTCCCGGGACCCCGAACACCGGGGAGCTGTTTTTT. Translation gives CAISESPGTPNTGELFF.

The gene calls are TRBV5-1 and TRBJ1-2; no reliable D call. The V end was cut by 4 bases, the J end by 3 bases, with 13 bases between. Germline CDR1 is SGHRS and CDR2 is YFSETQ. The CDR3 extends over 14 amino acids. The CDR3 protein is CASSLLGRDYGYTF. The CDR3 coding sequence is TGCGCCAGCAGCCTACTTGGCAGAGACTATGGCTACACCTTC.

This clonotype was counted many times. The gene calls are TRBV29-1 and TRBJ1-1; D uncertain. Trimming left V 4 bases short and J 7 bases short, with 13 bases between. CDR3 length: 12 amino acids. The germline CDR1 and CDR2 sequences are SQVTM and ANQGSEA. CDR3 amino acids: CSVAWPGYEAFF. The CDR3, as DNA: TGCAGCGTTGCTTGGCCCGGATATGAAGCTTTCTTT. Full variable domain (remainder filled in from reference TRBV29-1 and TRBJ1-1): SAVISQKPSRDICQRGTSLTIQCQVDSQVTMMFWYRQQPGQSLTLIATANQGSEATYESGFVIDKFPISRPNLTFSTLTVSNMSPEDSSIYLCSVAWPGYEAFFGQGTRLTVV.

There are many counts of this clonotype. The CDR3 nucleotides read TGTGCCATCAGTGCCACAGGCTTGAACACCGGGGAGCTGTTTTTT. Translated, it gives CAISATGLNTGELFF. The J gene is TRBJ2-2, the V gene TRBV10-3, with TRBD1 as a possible D gene (5 bases). Germline-derived CDR1 and CDR2 are ENHRY and SYGVKD. V was pared by 4 bases and J by 1 base, with 10 bases between. This CDR3 spans 15 amino acids.

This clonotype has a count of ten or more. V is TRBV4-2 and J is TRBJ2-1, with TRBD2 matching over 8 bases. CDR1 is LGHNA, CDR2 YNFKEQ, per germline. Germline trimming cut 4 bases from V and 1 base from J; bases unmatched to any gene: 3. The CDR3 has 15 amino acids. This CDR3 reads CASSLSGGSYNEQFF. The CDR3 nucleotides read TGTGCCAGCAGCCTAAGCGGGGGATCCTACAATGAGCAGTTCTTC.

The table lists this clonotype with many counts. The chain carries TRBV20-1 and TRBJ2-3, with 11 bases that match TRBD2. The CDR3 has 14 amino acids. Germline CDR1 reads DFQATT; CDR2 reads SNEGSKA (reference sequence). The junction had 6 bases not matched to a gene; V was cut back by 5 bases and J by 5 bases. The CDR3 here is CSALGLAVRDTQYF. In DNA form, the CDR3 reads TGCAGTGCTTTGGGACTAGCGGTTCGAGATACGCAGTATTTT.

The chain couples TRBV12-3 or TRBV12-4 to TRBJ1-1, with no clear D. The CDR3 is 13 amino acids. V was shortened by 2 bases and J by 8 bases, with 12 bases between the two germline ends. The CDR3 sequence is CASSLYTSAEAFF. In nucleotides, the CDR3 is TGTGCCAGCAGTTTATACACCTCGGCGGAAGCTTTCTTT.

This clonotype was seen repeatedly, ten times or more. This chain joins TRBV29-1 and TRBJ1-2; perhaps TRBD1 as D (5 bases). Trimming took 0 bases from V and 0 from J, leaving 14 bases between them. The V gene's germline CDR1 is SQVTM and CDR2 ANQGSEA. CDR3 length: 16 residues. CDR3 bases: TGCAGCGTTGAAGATTCGGGGGTGGGGTCTAACTATGGCTACACCTTC. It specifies CSVEDSGVGSNYGYTF.

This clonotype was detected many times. The CDR3 DNA is TGTGCCAGCAAGGGACCGACCATCAACCAAGAGACCCAGTACTTC. It codes for CASKGPTINQETQYF. The chain carries TRBV2 and TRBJ2-5; D may correspond to TRBD1 or TRBD2 (5 bases each). V was pared by 7 bases and J by 0 bases, with 15 bases between. CDR1 SNHLY and CDR2 FYNNEI come from the germline V gene. CDR3 length: 15 amino acids.

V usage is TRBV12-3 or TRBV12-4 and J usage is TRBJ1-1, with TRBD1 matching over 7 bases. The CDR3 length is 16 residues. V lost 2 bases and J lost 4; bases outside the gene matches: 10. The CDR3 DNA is TGTGCCAGCAGTTTATACAGGGGACGGCGGGGCACTGAAGCTTTCTTT. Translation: CASSLYRGRRGTEAFF.

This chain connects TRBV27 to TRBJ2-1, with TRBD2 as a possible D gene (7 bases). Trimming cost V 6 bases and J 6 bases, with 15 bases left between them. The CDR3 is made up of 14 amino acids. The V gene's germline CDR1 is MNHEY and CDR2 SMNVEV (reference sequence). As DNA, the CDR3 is TGTGCCAGCAGCAGGGGAGGGCCCCGCAATGAGCAGTTCTTC. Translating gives CASSRGGPRNEQFF.

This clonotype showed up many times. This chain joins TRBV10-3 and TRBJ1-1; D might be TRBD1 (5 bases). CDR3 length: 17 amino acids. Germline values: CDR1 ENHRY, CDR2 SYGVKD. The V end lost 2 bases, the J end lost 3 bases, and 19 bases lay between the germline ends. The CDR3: CAISEGGGGASYTEAFF. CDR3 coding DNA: TGTGCCATCAGTGAGGGGGGAGGTGGTGCGAGCTACACTGAAGCTTTCTTT.

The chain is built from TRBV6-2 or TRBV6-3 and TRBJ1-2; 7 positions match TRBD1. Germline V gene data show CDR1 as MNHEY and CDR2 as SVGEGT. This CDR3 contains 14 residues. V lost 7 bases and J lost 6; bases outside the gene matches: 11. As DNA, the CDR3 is TGTGCCAGCACCCTATCAGGAGGGGGCCATGGCTACACCTTC. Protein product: CASTLSGGGHGYTF.